This is a list of T cell receptor beta chains from one sample in a study of breast tumors, draining lymph nodes, adjacent tissues. MiXCR, applied by TCRdb to the multiplex PCR reads, yields one record per CDR3 protein. The table has 200,000 to 300,000 distinct CDR3 sequences, around 30% seen once. The specimen sequenced was axillary lymph node tissue. These receptors all stem from a female donor with breast cancer. Some clones in this sample may be carry-over from other donors' samples. Each CDR3 is given with its conserved first and last residue. The D gene is left open where the match is weak. Part of the rows lack a size; the others show once, few, many or a class for expanded clones.

J,size,V,D,CDR3,DNA
TRBJ2-5,many,TRBV4-1,-,CASSSRQFQETQYF,TGCGCCAGCAGCTCCAGACAATTCCAAGAGACCCAGTACTTC
TRBJ2-7,few,TRBV6-6,-,CASKQGNYEQYF,TGTGCCAGCAAGCAGGGGAACTACGAGCAGTACTTC
TRBJ2-7,many,TRBV3-1,-,CASSQGSHEQYF,TGTGCCAGCAGCCAGGGGTCCCACGAGCAGTACTTC
TRBJ2-3,few,TRBV6-5,-,CASSHPGSADTQYF,TGTGCCAGCAGTCACCCCGGGAGTGCAGATACGCAGTATTTT
TRBJ1-4,many,TRBV15,-,CATSRDLGGGGGKLFF,TGTGCCACCAGCAGAGATCTCGGAGGGGGAGGCGGAAAACTGTTTTTT
TRBJ1-1,-,TRBV13,TRBD1,CASSLQGAPEAFF,TGTGCCAGCAGCCTACAGGGGGCCCCTGAAGCTTTCTTT
TRBJ2-7,many,TRBV6-5,-,CASMTPTYEQYF,TGTGCCAGTATGACTCCAACCTACGAGCAGTACTTC
TRBJ1-2,many,TRBV6-2/TRBV6-3,-,CASSRLNYGYTF,TGTGCCAGCAGTCGACTGAACTATGGCTACACCTTC
TRBJ2-1,-,TRBV7-9,-,CASSLAGGGGNEQLF,TGTGCCAGCAGCTTAGCAGGGGGCGGGGGCAATGAGCAGCTCTTT
TRBJ1-2,many,TRBV5-1,-,CASSLAEKRTYGYTF,TGCGCCAGCAGCTTGGCCGAGAAGAGGACATATGGCTACACCTTC
TRBJ1-5,-,TRBV28,-,CASSPDFGGNQPQHF,TGTGCCAGCAGTCCCGACTTCGGGGGCAATCAGCCCCAGCATTTT
TRBJ2-3,-,TRBV10-3,TRBD1,CAIACRGTDKQYF,TGTGCCATCGCATGCAGGGGGACAGATAAGCAGTATTTT
TRBJ1-6,many,TRBV7-8,TRBD1,CASGSETGGHSPLHF,TGTGCCAGCGGCTCCGAGACAGGGGGCCATTCACCCCTCCACTTT
TRBJ2-5,-,TRBV5-1,-,CASSLGGRDETQYF,TGCGCCAGCAGCTTGGGGGGTAGAGATGAGACCCAGTACTTC
TRBJ2-5,many,TRBV5-1,TRBD2,CASSPGLDLLRETQYF,TGCGCCAGCAGCCCCGGACTAGACTTGCTTAGAGAGACCCAGTACTTC
TRBJ1-4,many,TRBV6-5,-,CASSNGPKVEKLFF,TGTGCCAGCAGTAACGGACCAAAGGTTGAAAAACTGTTTTTT
TRBJ1-6,-,TRBV7-3,-,CASSFSSYNSPLHF,TGTGCCAGCAGTTTCAGCTCCTATAATTCACCCCTCCACTTT
TRBJ1-6,many,TRBV13,-,CASSFGTPHNSPLHF,TGTGCCAGCAGCTTCGGGACACCCCATAATTCACCCCTCCACTTT
TRBJ2-1,many,TRBV19,TRBD1,CASRLGQGSYNEQFF,TGTGCCAGTAGGTTGGGACAGGGTTCCTACAATGAGCAGTTCTTC
TRBJ2-5,many,TRBV20-1,-,CSARRELQTQYF,TGCAGTGCTAGACGGGAGTTGCAGACCCAGTACTTC
TRBJ2-1,-,TRBV27,-,CASGSAVRDNEQFF,TGTGCCAGCGGATCGGCCGTGCGGGACAATGAGCAGTTCTTC
TRBJ2-3,many,TRBV7-2,TRBD1,CASSRTGSTDTQYF,TGTGCCAGCAGCCGGACAGGGAGTACAGATACGCAGTATTTT
TRBJ1-2,many,TRBV5-1,TRBD1,CASSPDRGSGGYTF,TGCGCCAGCAGCCCCGACAGGGGATCGGGTGGCTACACCTTC
TRBJ2-5,-,TRBV28,TRBD2,CASRAGFQETQYF,TGTGCCAGCAGAGCGGGATTCCAAGAGACCCAGTACTTC
TRBJ2-5,once,TRBV10-3,TRBD1,CAIGVDRGQKTQYF,TGTGCCATCGGTGTCGACAGGGGGCAAAAGACCCAGTACTTC
TRBJ2-3,-,TRBV5-1,TRBD2,CASSLGLAGTISYNEQYF,TGCGCCAGCAGCTTGGGACTAGCGGGGACAATCTCCTACAATGAGCAGTATTTT
TRBJ2-1,many,TRBV6-5,-,CASSPERARRTNEQFF,TGTGCCAGCAGCCCAGAGAGGGCGAGAAGGACCAATGAGCAGTTCTTC
TRBJ2-3,-,TRBV7-8,TRBD2,CASSLRLAGGTDTQYF,TGTGCCAGCAGCTTGCGGCTAGCGGGAGGCACAGATACGCAGTATTTT
TRBJ1-2,many,TRBV3-1,-,CASSQDPLRQLYGYTF,TGTGCCAGCAGCCAAGATCCCTTAAGACAGCTTTATGGCTACACCTTC
TRBJ2-2,few,TRBV5-5,TRBD2,CASSWGLAGEGRGTGELLF,TGTGCCAGCAGCTGGGGACTAGCGGGAGAGGGGCGGGGGACCGGGGAGCTGCTTTTT
TRBJ2-7,many,TRBV20-1,-,CSARDLQRVTYEQYF,TGCAGTGCTAGAGATCTCCAGCGGGTAACCTACGAGCAGTACTTC
TRBJ2-7,many,TRBV12-3/TRBV12-4,-,CASSPPGHSFYEQYF,TGTGCCAGCAGTCCTCCGGGACATAGCTTCTACGAGCAGTACTTC
TRBJ2-2,many,TRBV20-1,TRBD2,CSARPWTSGSSGELFF,TGCAGTGCTAGACCTTGGACTAGCGGGAGTTCCGGGGAGCTGTTTTTT
TRBJ2-3,-,TRBV6-2/TRBV6-3,-,CASNRHTSTDTQYF,TGTGCCAGCAACCGACACACAAGCACAGATACGCAGTATTTT
TRBJ2-2,-,TRBV6-5,TRBD1,CASRVLRGRNGELFF,TGTGCCAGCAGGGTCCTCAGGGGGCGAAACGGGGAGCTGTTTTTT
TRBJ1-4,many,TRBV9,TRBD1,CASSVVGTGLEKLFF,TGTGCCAGCAGCGTAGTCGGGACAGGGCTTGAAAAACTGTTTTTT
TRBJ2-5,many,TRBV2,TRBD1,CASRRRTGAQETQYF,TGTGCCAGCAGGAGAAGGACAGGGGCCCAAGAGACCCAGTACTTC
TRBJ1-1,once,TRBV9,-,CASSTGGSDTEAFF,TGTGCCAGCAGTACGGGGGGGTCGGACACTGAAGCTTTCTTT
TRBJ2-5,-,TRBV20-1,TRBD2,CSARSGGYQETQYF,TGCAGTGCTAGGTCGGGAGGTTACCAAGAGACCCAGTACTTC
TRBJ2-1,many,TRBV29-1,-,CSVGRGGGSYNEQFF,TGCAGCGTTGGGCGGGGAGGGGGCAGTTACAATGAGCAGTTCTTC